Listed here are 14 T cell receptor beta chains from one sample, sequenced in a study of Graves' ophthalmopathy and Graves' hyperthyroidism. Transcripts of RNA were the source for amplifying TCR beta CDR3 regions. Second-round multiplex PCR came after first-round RT-PCR with HTBI primers. MiXCR, applied by TCRdb to the multiplex PCR reads, yields one record per CDR3 protein. The repertoire has some 1.1 million distinct CDR3 sequences, less than 45% of them found once; the top ten carry 8.5% to 14%. The sequenced material came from peripheral blood or thyroid tissue (not recorded which). All receptors derive from an adult man with Graves' hyperthyroidism.

This clonotype was seen only a few times. This chain's CDR3 is CASRERRMAYEQYF. For the CDR3, the DNA is TGTGCCAGCAGGGAGAGAAGGATGGCCTACGAGCAGTACTTC. V usage is TRBV12-3 or TRBV12-4 and J usage is TRBJ2-7; D call uncertain. CDR3 length: 14 residues. The V and J ends lost 6 bases and 2 bases respectively, with 14 bases between them.

In this sample, this clonotype turned up many times. V and J are TRBV5-8 and TRBJ1-1; D remains ambiguous. The CDR3 spans 13 residues. Germline CDR1 reads SGHTS; CDR2 reads YDEGEE. Trimming stripped 0 bases from V and 5 bases from J, with 8 bases between. The CDR3 DNA reads TGTGCCAGCAGCTTGGCCGCCGAGACTGAAGCTTTCTTT. Translating it yields CASSLAAETEAFF.

J is TRBJ2-7 and V is TRBV19; D tentatively reads TRBD1 or TRBD2 (5 bases each). This CDR3 spans 15 amino acids. V lost 1 base and J lost 3, with 13 bases in between. The V gene's germline CDR1 is LNHDA and CDR2 SQIVND (reference sequence). This chain's CDR3 is CASSIAGRSFYEQYF. CDR3 DNA sequence: TGTGCCAGTAGTATAGCGGGGCGGTCCTTCTACGAGCAGTACTTC.

This clonotype has a count of ten or more. The chain is built from TRBV2 and TRBJ1-1, with TRBD1 matching 7 bases. The CDR3 is made up of 16 amino acids. The trim removed 7 bases at V and 8 bases at J, leaving 19 bases unmatched. The germline CDR1 and CDR2 sequences are SNHLY and FYNNEI. This CDR3 reads CASTKEGGGPQAEAFF. CDR3 sequence (DNA): TGTGCCAGCACCAAGGAAGGAGGGGGCCCTCAGGCAGAAGCTTTCTTT.

The gene calls are TRBV6-6 and TRBJ2-5, with 9 nucleotides matching TRBD1. The CDR3 has 15 amino acids. With 5 bases clipped from V and 1 base from J, the junction kept 5 bases outside the gene matches. Germline-derived CDR1 and CDR2 are MNHNY and SVGAGI (reference sequence). The CDR3 DNA reads as TGTGCCAGCAGTCCCCTGACAGGGGGCCAAGAGACCCAGTACTTC. Amino acid sequence: CASSPLTGGQETQYF.

The table lists this clonotype with many counts. The chain combines TRBV7-9 with TRBJ1-2, with no clear D. Trimming shortened V by 1 base and J by 7 bases, and 16 bases separated the two germline ends. The CDR3 is 15 amino acids. The V gene's germline CDR1 is SEHNR and CDR2 FQNEAQ (reference sequence). The DNA for the CDR3 is TGTGCCAGCAGCTTAGTAGGGCAGACTCCCCTTGGCTACACCTTC. It specifies CASSLVGQTPLGYTF. Full variable domain (missing parts from reference TRBV7-9 and TRBJ1-2): DTGVSQNPRHKITKRGQNVTFRCDPISEHNRLYWYRQTLGQGPEFLTYFQNEAQLEKSRLLSDRFSAERPKGSFSTLEIQRTEQGDSAMYLCASSLVGQTPLGYTFGSGTRLTVV.

The rearrangement links TRBV7-2 to TRBJ1-2; TRBD1 is a possible D gene (5 bases). The CDR3 runs to 14 residues. V was pared by 5 bases and J by 5 bases, with 15 bases between. CDR1 and CDR2 from the germline V gene are SGHTA and FQGNSA. CDR3 in DNA: TGTGCCAGCAGCCGGACCGGCAGGGCATATGGCTACACCTTC. This sequence encodes CASSRTGRAYGYTF.

This clonotype was counted at least ten times. CDR3 sequence reads: CASSSAGRNGYTF. CDR3 in DNA: TGCGCCAGCAGCTCGGCCGGGAGGAATGGCTACACCTTC. This chain links TRBV5-1 with TRBJ1-2; D not resolved. CDR1 and CDR2 from the germline V gene are SGHRS and YFSETQ. The V gene lost 3 bases and the J gene lost 6 bases, with 12 bases spanning the gap. CDR3 length equals 13 residues.

This sequence joins TRBV29-1 and TRBJ1-2, with no clear D. Germline CDR1 SQVTM, CDR2 ANQGSEA. Deletions cut 6 bases from V and 3 bases from J, with 35 bases between. The CDR3 extends over 20 amino acids. The CDR3 DNA sequence: TGCAGCGTACCCCAGAGCACGTACAGCTTAGTTGTCCAGCCTGACTATGGCTACACCTTC. Its protein product is CSVPQSTYSLVVQPDYGYTF. Together with reference TRBV29-1 and TRBJ1-2, the CDR3 gives the full variable domain: SAVISQKPSRDICQRGTSLTIQCQVDSQVTMMFWYRQQPGQSLTLIATANQGSEATYESGFVIDKFPISRPNLTFSTLTVSNMSPEDSSIYLCSVPQSTYSLVVQPDYGYTFGSGTRLTVV.

The chain links TRBV6-4 to TRBJ1-1; D unclear. Trimming took 0 bases from V and 2 from J, leaving 7 bases between them. This CDR3 spans 14 amino acids. Germline V CDR1 and CDR2: MRHNA, SNTAGT. CDR3 DNA sequence: TGTGCCAGCAGTGACTCAGTCGGCAACACTGAAGCTTTCTTT. Residues: CASSDSVGNTEAFF.

This clonotype showed up just a few times. The genes are TRBV15 and TRBJ1-5, with D uncertain. This CDR3 is 14 amino acids long. Germline assignment: CDR1 LNHNV and CDR2 YYDKDF (reference sequence). Trimming took 0 bases from V and 2 from J, leaving 5 bases between them. The CDR3 DNA sequence: TGTGCCACCAGCAGAGAACGGGGCAATCAGCCCCAGCATTTT. Protein product: CATSRERGNQPQHF.

This clonotype was counted only a few times. The chain joins TRBV5-1 to TRBJ1-1, with 11 nucleotides matching TRBD1. With V trimmed by 4 bases and J by 5 bases, 4 bases remained unmatched. Germline V gene lookup returns CDR1 SGHRS and CDR2 YFSETQ. This CDR3 has 14 residues. Here the CDR3 DNA reads TGCGCCAGCAGCGGACAGGGGGCGCGGACTGAAGCTTTCTTT. Amino acids: CASSGQGARTEAFF.

This chain joins TRBV10-1 and TRBJ2-3, with 7 nucleotides matching TRBD2. Germline-derived CDR1 and CDR2 are WNHNN and SYGVQD (reference sequence). This CDR3 is 15 amino acids long. The V segment lost 4 bases and the J segment 5 bases; nucleotides outside the gene matches: 9. CDR3 residues: CASSVFSGDGDTQYF. CDR3 DNA: TGCGCCAGCAGTGTGTTCAGCGGGGATGGAGATACGCAGTATTTT.

The chain couples TRBV11-2 to TRBJ2-7; D is perhaps TRBD2 (8 bases). There are 15 residues in the CDR3. The germline gives CDR1 SGHAT, CDR2 FQNNGV. Trimming pared 5 bases from V and 1 base from J, leaving 15 bases between. The CDR3 protein is CASSPVAGQSYEQYF. The CDR3 region has the DNA TGTGCCAGCAGCCCTGTAGCGGGACAGTCCTACGAGCAGTACTTC.